One sample yielded the 15 T cell receptor beta chains listed below, sequenced in a study of shared clonotypes between healthy human individuals. Using immunoSEQ multiplex PCR, the repertoire was profiled, and TCRdb retains in-frame clones only, with some absent. The sample yields 1,400,000 or so clones, around 98.5% seen once. Sequencing was carried out using naive CD4+ T cells sorted from blood. As for subset: CD45RA+ positively selected. The receptor source for this set is a man between 25 and 39 years old in good health.

The J gene is TRBJ2-1, the V gene TRBV4-3; 14 bases fit TRBD2. CDR3 length equals 17 residues. CDR1 is LGHNA, CDR2 YSLEER, per germline. The trim removed 4 bases at V and 7 bases at J, leaving 9 bases unmatched. The CDR3 DNA reads as TGCGCCAGCAGCCCCCGACTAGCGGGAGGGCTATCGAATGAGCAGTTCTTC. Translating gives CASSPRLAGGLSNEQFF.

V is TRBV7-6 and J is TRBJ2-5; maybe TRBD2 (6 bases). The V gene's germline CDR1 is SGHVS and CDR2 FNYEAQ. V shed 5 bases and J shed 2 bases, with 21 bases lying between them. This CDR3 spans 17 amino acids. CDR3 amino acids: CASSRPGGGMGQETQYF. CDR3 DNA sequence: TGTGCCAGCAGCCGTCCCGGAGGCGGGATGGGGCAAGAGACCCAGTACTTC.

This chain connects TRBV27 to TRBJ2-2; D possibly matches TRBD1 or TRBD2 (6 bases each). Trimming took off 3 bases at V and 0 bases at J, with 14 bases between the two ends. CDR3 size: 17 residues. The germline V gene has CDR1 MNHEY and CDR2 SMNVEV (reference sequence). CDR3 loop: CASSLGPRGPNTGELFF. The DNA for the CDR3 is TGTGCCAGCAGTTTGGGACCTCGGGGGCCGAACACCGGGGAGCTGTTTTTT.

The V and J genes are TRBV11-2 and TRBJ2-4; D not resolved. Germline CDR1 and CDR2: SGHAT and FQNNGV. V was shortened by 3 bases and J by 2 bases, with 8 bases between the two germline ends. This CDR3 is built from 14 residues. DNA of the CDR3: TGTGCCAGCAGCTTGTCAGGTCCCAAAAACATTCAGTACTTC. Translating it yields CASSLSGPKNIQYF.

In the case of this clone: This sample also contains other DNA sequences that code for the same CDR3. The rearrangement uses TRBV25-1 and TRBJ2-7; the match to TRBD2 covers 12 bases. V lost 2 bases, J lost 2 bases, and 1 base stayed unmatched. CDR3 size: 15 residues. Germline V gives CDR1 MGHDK, CDR2 SYGVNS. This CDR3 is CASSERLAGAYEQYF. In nucleotides, the CDR3 is TGTGCCAGCAGTGAAAGACTAGCGGGAGCCTACGAGCAGTACTTC.

Notes on this clone: Other DNA sequences in this sample translate to the same CDR3. The chain couples TRBV2 to TRBJ2-7; D is possibly TRBD1 (5 bases). This CDR3 has 14 amino acids. Germline V CDR1 and CDR2: SNHLY, FYNNEI. The V gene lost 2 bases and the J gene lost 0 bases, with 8 bases spanning the gap. Here the CDR3 DNA reads TGTGCCAGCAGTGAACAGGGCTACTCCTACGAGCAGTACTTC. Translated: CASSEQGYSYEQYF.

Notes on this clone: The sample carries other DNA sequences with the same CDR3. This chain uses TRBV7-2 with TRBJ1-5; D gene unclear. CDR1 is SGHTA and CDR2 is FQGNSA in the germline V gene. Trimming stripped 1 base from V and 4 bases from J, with 8 bases between. This CDR3 spans 14 amino acids. The CDR3 sequence is CASSLVRGNQPQHF. The CDR3 bases are TGTGCCAGCAGCTTAGTTCGGGGTAATCAGCCCCAGCATTTT.

This sequence joins TRBV5-4 and TRBJ2-2; 8 bases are shared with TRBD1. Per germline, CDR1 SGHNT and CDR2 YYREEE (reference sequence). The length of the CDR3 is 15 residues. J gave up 5 bases and V 3 bases, and 6 bases lay outside the gene matches. The CDR3 loop is CASSYQGAGTGELFF. Written as DNA, the CDR3 is TGTGCCAGCAGCTATCAGGGGGCGGGAACCGGGGAGCTGTTTTTT.

V gene TRBV4-2 combines with J gene TRBJ1-5; no clear D. Trimming removed 0 bases from V and 3 bases from J, with 12 bases in between. Germline CDR1 LGHNA, CDR2 YNFKEQ. The CDR3 spans 16 residues. The CDR3 loop reads CASSQDPADVNQPQHF. CDR3 in DNA: TGTGCCAGCAGCCAAGATCCGGCGGACGTCAATCAGCCCCAGCATTTT.

The chain employs TRBV28 and TRBJ2-7; no firm D call. The germline V gene has CDR1 MDHEN and CDR2 SYDVKM. The germline V and J ends were trimmed by 5 bases and 1 base, with 9 bases remaining between them. The CDR3 covers 13 residues. CDR3 nucleotides: TGTGCCAGCAGTCGAGACAATTCCTACGAGCAGTACTTC. Translated: CASSRDNSYEQYF.

The chain joins TRBV9 to TRBJ2-1, with unresolved D. From germline, CDR1 is SGDLS and CDR2 YYNGEE. Trimming took 2 bases from V and 8 from J, leaving 14 bases between them. The CDR3 is 14 amino acids. The CDR3 is CASSVAMAQYEQFF. Here the CDR3 DNA reads TGTGCCAGCAGCGTGGCTATGGCGCAATATGAGCAGTTCTTC. The full variable domain, with the rest looked up from reference TRBV9 and TRBJ2-1, is DSGVTQTPKHLITATGQRVTLRCSPRSGDLSVYWYQQSLDQGLQFLIQYYNGEERAKGNILERFSAQQFPDLHSELNLSSLELGDSALYFCASSVAMAQYEQFFGPGTRLTVL.

In its sample, this clone was seen once. The sample holds other DNA sequences that translate to the same CDR3. The J gene is TRBJ2-7, the V gene TRBV11-3; no definite D call. This CDR3 has 13 residues. CDR1 is SGHNT, CDR2 YENEEA, per germline. The V gene lost 0 bases and the J gene lost 2 bases, with 5 bases spanning the gap. CDR3 coding DNA: TGTGCCAGCAGCTTAGATGGAACCTACGAGCAGTACTTC. Translating it yields CASSLDGTYEQYF.

The chain is built from TRBV7-9 and TRBJ2-3; the D gene is possibly TRBD2 (6 bases). Trimming removed 1 base at V and 5 bases at J, with 13 bases between. This CDR3 has 15 residues. Germline CDR1 SEHNR, CDR2 FQNEAQ (reference sequence). The CDR3 reads CASSLGGEARDTQYF. Here the CDR3 DNA reads TGTGCCAGCAGCTTAGGAGGGGAGGCTAGAGATACGCAGTATTTT.

This chain joins TRBV6-1 and TRBJ2-2, with 7 nucleotides matching TRBD2. J was trimmed by 9 bases and V by 7 bases; bases with no gene match: 14. CDR3 length equals 15 residues. Germline V lookup: CDR1 MNHNS, CDR2 SASEGT. CDR3 sequence (DNA): TGTGCCAGCAAAGCGCGGGAGTTGCAATTCCGGGAGCTGTTTTTT. Translated, it gives CASKARELQFRELFF.

The genes are TRBV10-3 and TRBJ2-3; D may match TRBD1 or TRBD2 (5 bases each). Trimming cost V 2 bases and J 0 bases, with 9 bases left between them. The germline V gene has CDR1 ENHRY and CDR2 SYGVKD. This CDR3 has 15 residues. The DNA of the CDR3 is TGTGCCATCAGTGAGAGGGGACCCAGCACAGATACGCAGTATTTT. As protein: CAISERGPSTDTQYF.